This section outlines one T cell receptor (beta chain) sequence together with its context. The sample belongs to a study of cytomegalovirus exposure and HLA in healthy donors. Study context: The roughly 120 validation repertoires and the roughly 670 first-cohort repertoires shared a platform, a later analysis reported.

The CDR3 has 14 residues. The germline CDR1 and CDR2 sequences are SGHTA and FQGNSA. The V and J ends lost 2 bases and 6 bases respectively, with 11 bases between them. Repertoires were generated with immunoSEQ multiplex PCR, while TCRdb's copy carries only in-frame clones and drops some. The table includes 130,000 or so clones, roughly nine tenths detected once. The chain is built from TRBV7-2 and TRBJ2-1; D might be TRBD1 (6 bases). The specimen sequenced was PBMCs. The source is a man aged 30-40 years in good health and CMV-seronegative. In DNA, the CDR3 is TGTGCCAGCAGCTTATTAGCAGGGGTCAATGAGCAGTTCTTC. Translated: CASSLLAGVNEQFF.